The present TCR beta chain was sequenced within a study of T cells in Graves' hyperthyroidism and ophthalmopathy. General observations from the study: Blood also held most thyroid clonotypes expanded beyond 0.001. The model identified upcoming ophthalmopathy a median 6.5 months ahead of onset. Classification by a 13 V-J model distinguished ophthalmopathy from stable hyperthyroidism.

Amplification of TCR beta CDR3 regions used RNA as the template. Researchers ran a first-round RT-PCR on the TCR CDR3 using the HTBI primer set. A single record per CDR3 protein comes from TCRdb applying MiXCR to the multiplex PCR reads. The data show 300,000 to 400,000 distinct CDR3 sequences, with 18% seen just once and approximately 49% held by the top ten. The CDR3 sequence is 15 residues long. Germline loops: CDR1 MNHNS, CDR2 SASEGT. V dropped 5 bases and J dropped 2 bases, with 10 bases sitting between them. Remarks on this clonotype: Its antigen remains unidentified.

V gene TRBV6-1 combines with J gene TRBJ2-6, with a tentative D call TRBD1 (6 bases). The sequencing input was blood. The receptor was isolated from a woman aged 50 to 60 with Graves' hyperthyroidism. This CDR3 is CASSSTGPGANVLTF. The CDR3 DNA reads TGTGCCAGCAGTTCTACAGGGCCTGGGGCCAACGTCCTGACTTTC.